This T cell receptor beta chain is drawn from a study of blood T cells in healthy people across ages. Trimming at V came to 4 bases and at J to 1 base, leaving 7 bases not matched to a gene. Germline loops: CDR1 SGHRS, CDR2 YFSETQ. The CDR3 contains 15 residues. Then a second PCR, running roughly 6 to 11 cycles, was carried out with a sample-barcoded 5' primer and a J-beta primer mix. Each of the samples gave a minimum of 2.5 million paired-end reads that contained CDR3. In TCRdb, the 5' RACE reads were re-called with MiXCR into one record per CDR3 protein. The sample consists of around 1,700,000 distinct CDR3 sequences, roughly 30% of them appearing once.

The sample comprised blood. The gene calls are TRBV5-1 and TRBJ2-5; 7 bases fit TRBD2. The clonotype was recovered from a woman aged 25 to 39 in good health. The CDR3 protein is CASSSRGVSQETQYF. CDR3 bases: TGCGCCAGCAGCAGTCGGGGGGTGAGCCAAGAGACCCAGTACTTC.